This record concerns one TCR beta chain sequence. This table comes from immunoSEQ multiplex PCR, and its TCRdb copy is limited to in-frame clones, with some not included. This table has approximately 30,000 clones, 70% to 90% appearing once. The sample originates from a study of T cells after posttransplantation cyclophosphamide. Germline V lookup: CDR1 ENHRY, CDR2 SYGVKD. This CDR3 contains 14 residues. V shed 11 bases and J 5 bases; nucleotides not matched to a gene: 11. Source material: PBMCs. This clonotype was sampled from a woman aged 40 to 50 with a blood cancer, CMV-positive, and with a related stem cell donor. The genes are TRBV10-3 and TRBJ2-7; 11 positions match TRBD1. This chain's CDR3 is CASTSRDRGNEQYF. Written as DNA, the CDR3 is TGTGCCTCGACGAGCCGGGACAGGGGGAACGAGCAGTACTTC.